This TCR beta chain was sequenced in a study of early T cells in non-severe SARS-CoV-2 infection (dated by TCRdb to about 2021). For the wider study: Because TCR sequencing was done on bulk RNA from unsorted whole blood, the alpha and beta chains could not be paired. Points the paper makes about the study in general: VDJdb matching was skewed toward anti-spike CD8 responses and likely underestimated virus-specific expansions, missing private and CD4 specificities.

A case-control design nested within a healthcare worker cohort in London, UK, was used, with weekly nasopharyngeal swab PCR tests and blood sampling performed. Between 23 and 31 March 2020, the week of the UK lockdown, healthcare workers were enrolled and then followed up weekly for as long as 16 weeks. V is trimmed back by 5 bases and J by 2 bases, and the junction contains 3 bases that no gene match accounts for. The CDR3 runs 15 residues from the cysteine to the phenylalanine. The retained sequence is limited to the CDR3, 45 bases, with the frame set at the first base. In the germline V gene, CDR1 corresponds to SGHAT and CDR2 to FQNNGV. This clonotype occurred a few times. Its cognate antigen has yet to be identified. Qualities for individual bases were not recorded, and no much larger clone is one base off. The library was prepared using 5' RACE. The run used a NextSeq 500. To correct for sequencing error and PCR bias, the TCR library protocol tagged individual cDNA molecules with unique molecular identifiers. Both TCR alpha and beta chains were sequenced, and tight co-correlation was observed between alpha and beta sequence abundances in each sample. The source study handled its data this way. Decombinator V4 was used to perform V gene, J gene and CDR3 annotation of TCR sequences. TCRs were defined as expanded if a significant change between any two time points was detected under a Poisson model with p below 0.0001. TCR abundances were normalised to the total number of TCRs sequenced per sample and expressed as counts per million. MAIT TCRs were defined by TRAV1-2 paired with TRAJ12, TRAJ20 or TRAJ33, and iNKT TCRs by TRAV10 paired with TRAJ18. VDJdb, accessed 1 November 2021, was searched for CMV, EBV and SARS-CoV-2 annotated TCRs, with TCRs annotated for multiple antigens excluded. Starting from the raw public reads, TCRdb applied fastp trimming at Q25, assembled clones with MiXCR and retained in-frame beta chains. Each CDR3 protein gets just one entry, which takes the most common genes and DNA from the rows behind it. Here the V and J calls rest on TCRdb's processing, not on the authors' analysis. In this sample the table shows 35,000 to 55,000 distinct CDR3 sequences, under 7.5% of which occur a single time. Less than 25% of the sample lies in the top ten.

The chain employs TRBV11-2 and TRBJ2-3; 11 central bases correspond to TRBD2. This clonotype was sampled from an adult who was a healthcare worker with PCR-confirmed SARS-CoV-2 infection or an uninfected control (not recorded which). Sequenced material: whole blood, taken at baseline. The bases are TGTGCCAGCAGCCAGACTAGCGGGGCCACAGATACGCAGTATTTT. It translates as CASSQTSGATDTQYF.